The present TCR beta chain was sequenced within a study of blood T cells in healthy people across ages. In this sample, this clonotype turned up many times. Germline CDR1 is SEHNR and CDR2 is FQNEAQ (reference sequence). The CDR3 has 11 residues. With 5 bases removed from V and 7 bases from J, the gap between germline ends came to 9 bases. A J-beta primer mix and a sample-barcoded 5' primer were used in a second PCR of roughly 7 to 12 cycles. From the 5' RACE reads, TCRdb called clonotypes with MiXCR, one entry per CDR3 protein. Of around 710,000 distinct CDR3 sequences in the sample, approximately 39% are singletons; the top ten hold roughly 19%.

This chain uses TRBV7-9 with TRBJ2-7; D unclear. Material: blood. This sequence originates from a woman between 55 and 75 years old in good health. This CDR3 reads CASSHSSEQYF. CDR3 DNA sequence: TGTGCCAGCAGCCACTCCAGTGAGCAGTACTTC. Combining the CDR3 with reference TRBV7-9 and TRBJ2-7 gives the whole variable domain DTGVSQNPRHKITKRGQNVTFRCDPISEHNRLYWYRQTLGQGPEFLTYFQNEAQLEKSRLLSDRFSAERPKGSFSTLEIQRTEQGDSAMYLCASSHSSEQYFGPGTRLTVT.